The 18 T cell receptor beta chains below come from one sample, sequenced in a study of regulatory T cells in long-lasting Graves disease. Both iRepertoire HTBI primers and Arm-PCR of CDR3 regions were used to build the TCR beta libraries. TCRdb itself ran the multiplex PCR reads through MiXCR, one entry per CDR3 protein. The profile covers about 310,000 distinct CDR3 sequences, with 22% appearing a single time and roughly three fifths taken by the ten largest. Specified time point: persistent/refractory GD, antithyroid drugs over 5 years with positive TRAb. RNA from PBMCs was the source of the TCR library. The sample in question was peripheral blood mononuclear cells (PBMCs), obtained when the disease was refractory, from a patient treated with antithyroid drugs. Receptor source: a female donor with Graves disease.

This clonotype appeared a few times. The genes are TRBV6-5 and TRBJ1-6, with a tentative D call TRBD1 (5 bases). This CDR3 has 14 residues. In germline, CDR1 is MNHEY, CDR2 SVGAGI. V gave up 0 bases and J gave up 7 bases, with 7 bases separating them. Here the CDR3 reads CASSYSGQNSPLHF. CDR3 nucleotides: TGTGCCAGCAGTTACTCTGGACAAAATTCACCCCTCCACTTT.

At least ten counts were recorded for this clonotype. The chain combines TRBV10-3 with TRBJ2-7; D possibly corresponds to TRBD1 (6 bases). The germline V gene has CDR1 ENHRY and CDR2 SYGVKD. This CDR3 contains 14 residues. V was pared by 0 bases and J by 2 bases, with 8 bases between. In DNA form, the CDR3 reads TGTGCCATCAGTGAGTCCGGACAGACCTACGAGCAGTACTTC. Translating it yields CAISESGQTYEQYF.

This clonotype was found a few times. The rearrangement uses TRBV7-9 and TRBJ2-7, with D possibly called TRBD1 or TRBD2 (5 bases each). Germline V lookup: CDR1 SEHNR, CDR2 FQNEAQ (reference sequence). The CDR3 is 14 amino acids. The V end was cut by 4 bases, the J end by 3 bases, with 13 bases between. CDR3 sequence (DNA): TGTGCCAGCAGCTCACTTGAGGGGAGCTACGAGCAGTACTTC. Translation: CASSSLEGSYEQYF.

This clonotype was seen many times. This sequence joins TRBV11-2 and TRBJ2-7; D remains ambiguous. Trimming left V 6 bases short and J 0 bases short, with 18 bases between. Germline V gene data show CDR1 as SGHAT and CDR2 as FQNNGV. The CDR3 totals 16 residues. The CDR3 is CASSQDRETLSYEQYF. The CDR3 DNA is TGTGCCAGCAGTCAAGACCGTGAAACCCTCTCCTACGAGCAGTACTTC. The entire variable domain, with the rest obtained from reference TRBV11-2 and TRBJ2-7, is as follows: EAGVAQSPRYKIIEKRQSVAFWCNPISGHATLYWYQQILGQGPKLLIQFQNNGVVDDSQLPKDRFSAERLKGVDSTLKIQPAKLEDSAVYLCASSQDRETLSYEQYFGPGTRLTVT.

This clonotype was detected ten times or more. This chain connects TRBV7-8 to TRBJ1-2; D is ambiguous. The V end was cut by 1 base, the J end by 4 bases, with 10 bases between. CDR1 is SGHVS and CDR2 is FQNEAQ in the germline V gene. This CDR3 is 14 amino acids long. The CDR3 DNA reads TGTGCCAGCAGCTTAGAGGCAGTCGCCTATGGCTACACCTTC. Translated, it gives CASSLEAVAYGYTF.

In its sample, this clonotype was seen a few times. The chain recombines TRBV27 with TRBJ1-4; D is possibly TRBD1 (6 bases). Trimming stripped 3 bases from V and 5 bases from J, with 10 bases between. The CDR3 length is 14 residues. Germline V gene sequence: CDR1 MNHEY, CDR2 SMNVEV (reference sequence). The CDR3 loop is CASSFRGLNEKLFF. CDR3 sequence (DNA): TGTGCCAGCAGTTTCAGGGGCCTAAATGAAAAACTGTTTTTT.

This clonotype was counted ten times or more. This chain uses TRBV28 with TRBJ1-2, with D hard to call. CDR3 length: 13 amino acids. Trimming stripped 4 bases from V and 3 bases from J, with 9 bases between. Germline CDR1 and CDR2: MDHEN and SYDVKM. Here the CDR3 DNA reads TGTGCCAGCAGTTCGGGCACTTACTATGGCTACACCTTC. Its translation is CASSSGTYYGYTF.

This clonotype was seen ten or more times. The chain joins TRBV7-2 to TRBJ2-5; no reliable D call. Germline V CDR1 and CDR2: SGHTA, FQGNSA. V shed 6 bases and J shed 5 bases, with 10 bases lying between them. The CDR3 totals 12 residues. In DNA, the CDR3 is TGTGCCAGCAGTTTTTCCTCGGAGACCCAGTACTTC. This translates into CASSFSSETQYF.

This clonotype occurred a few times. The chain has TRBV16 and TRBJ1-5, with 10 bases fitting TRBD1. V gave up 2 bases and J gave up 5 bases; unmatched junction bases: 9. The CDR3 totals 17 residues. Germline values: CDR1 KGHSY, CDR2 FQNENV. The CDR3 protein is CASSQLYAGTGDQPQHF. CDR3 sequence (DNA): TGTGCCAGCAGCCAACTATATGCCGGGACAGGGGATCAGCCCCAGCATTTT.

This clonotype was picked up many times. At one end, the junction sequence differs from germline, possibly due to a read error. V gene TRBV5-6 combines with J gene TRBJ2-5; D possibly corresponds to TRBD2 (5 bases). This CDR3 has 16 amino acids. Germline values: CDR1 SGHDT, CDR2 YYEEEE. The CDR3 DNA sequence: TGTGCCAGCAGCCCCCCGGCGTCACTAGGGCAAGGGACCCAGTACTTC. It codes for CASSPPASLGQGTQYF.

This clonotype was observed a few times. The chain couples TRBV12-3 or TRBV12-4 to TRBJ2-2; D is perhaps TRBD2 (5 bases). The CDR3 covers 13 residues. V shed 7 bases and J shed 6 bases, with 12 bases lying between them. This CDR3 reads CASKRRRAGELFF. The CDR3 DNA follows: TGTGCCAGCAAAAGGAGGAGAGCCGGGGAGCTGTTTTTT.

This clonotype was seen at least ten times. CDR3 protein: CASSRYSQETQYF. CDR3 nucleotides: TGTGCCAGCAGTCGATACAGCCAAGAGACCCAGTACTTC. This chain uses TRBV12-3 or TRBV12-4 with TRBJ2-5, with D unresolved. This CDR3 comprises 13 residues. The ends were cut back, 5 bases at V and 1 base at J, with 8 bases in the middle.

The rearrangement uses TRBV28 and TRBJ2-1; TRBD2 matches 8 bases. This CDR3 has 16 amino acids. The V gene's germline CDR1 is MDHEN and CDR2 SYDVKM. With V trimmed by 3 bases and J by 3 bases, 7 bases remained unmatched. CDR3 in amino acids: CASSLLTGTSYNEQFF. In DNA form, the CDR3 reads TGTGCCAGCAGTTTGCTAACCGGGACTAGCTACAATGAGCAGTTCTTC.

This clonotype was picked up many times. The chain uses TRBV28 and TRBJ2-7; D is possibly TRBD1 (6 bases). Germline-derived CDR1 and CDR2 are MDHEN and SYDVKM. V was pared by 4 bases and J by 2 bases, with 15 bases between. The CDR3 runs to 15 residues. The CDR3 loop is CASSSSGAITYEQYF. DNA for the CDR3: TGTGCCAGCAGTTCATCAGGGGCTATTACCTACGAGCAGTACTTC.

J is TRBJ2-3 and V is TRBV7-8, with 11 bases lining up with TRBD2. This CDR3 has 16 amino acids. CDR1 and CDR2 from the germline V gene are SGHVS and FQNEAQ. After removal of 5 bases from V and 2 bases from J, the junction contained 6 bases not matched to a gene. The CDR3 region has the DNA TGTGCCAGCAGCGCGGGACTAGCGGATCACACAGATACGCAGTATTTT. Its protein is CASSAGLADHTDTQYF.

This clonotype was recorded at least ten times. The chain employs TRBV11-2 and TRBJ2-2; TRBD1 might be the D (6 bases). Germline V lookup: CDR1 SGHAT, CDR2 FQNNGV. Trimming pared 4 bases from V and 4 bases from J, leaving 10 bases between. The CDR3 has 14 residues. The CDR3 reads CASSSDRSTGELFF. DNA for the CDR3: TGTGCCAGCAGCTCCGACAGGTCCACCGGGGAGCTGTTTTTT.

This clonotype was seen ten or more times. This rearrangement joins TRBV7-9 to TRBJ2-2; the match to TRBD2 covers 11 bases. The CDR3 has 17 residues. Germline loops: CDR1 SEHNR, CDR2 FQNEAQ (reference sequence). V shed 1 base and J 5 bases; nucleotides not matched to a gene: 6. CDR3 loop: CASSLDGLAGLTGELFF. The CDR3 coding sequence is TGTGCCAGCAGCTTAGACGGACTAGCGGGCCTGACCGGGGAGCTGTTTTTT.

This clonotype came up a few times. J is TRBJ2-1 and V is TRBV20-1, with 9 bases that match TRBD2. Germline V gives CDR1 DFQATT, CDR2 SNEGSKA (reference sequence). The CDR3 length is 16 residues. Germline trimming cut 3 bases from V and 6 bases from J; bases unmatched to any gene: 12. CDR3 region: CSASPPTAGGRNEQFF. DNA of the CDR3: TGCAGTGCTAGCCCACCCACTGCGGGAGGGCGCAATGAGCAGTTCTTC.